This is a list of T cell receptor beta chains from one sample in a study of blood T cell repertoires in COVID-19. TCRdb's copy holds only in-frame clones and misses some; the assay was immunoSEQ multiplex PCR. The table lists a few hundred thousand clones, 80% to 95% of them singletons. The sequencing sample was made of PBMCs or T cells enriched from blood (not recorded which). These receptors originate from a woman aged 30 to 39 who had recovered from COVID-19. The CDR3 runs from the conserved cysteine through the conserved F or W. A D gene is named only where the DNA matches it firmly. Clone size is given for some rows only: seen once, a few or many times, or a class if the clone is expanded.

j_gene | d_gene | v_gene | abundance | CDR3aa | CDR3nt
TRBJ2-3 | . | TRBV30 | . | CAWTVGHVTDTQYF | TGTGCCTGGACAGTTGGGCATGTCACAGATACGCAGTATTTT
TRBJ2-1 | . | TRBV13 | . | CASSLDFPGSSYNEQFF | TGTGCCAGCAGCTTAGATTTCCCGGGAAGCTCCTACAATGAGCAGTTCTTC
TRBJ2-1 | TRBD1 | TRBV5-1 | . | CACSYEGAGVYNEQFF | TGCGCCTGCAGTTATGAGGGGGCCGGGGTCTACAATGAGCAGTTCTTC
TRBJ2-2 | . | TRBV7-3 | . | CASSQQGGTGELFF | TGTGCCAGCAGCCAACAGGGCGGCACCGGGGAGCTGTTTTTT
TRBJ2-2 | . | TRBV29-1 | . | CSVGGGGAGELFF | TGCAGCGTTGGAGGGGGGGGAGCCGGGGAGCTGTTTTTT
TRBJ1-1 | . | TRBV7-2 | . | CASSLALIGTEAFF | TGTGCCAGCAGCTTAGCCCTTATCGGCACTGAAGCTTTCTTT
TRBJ1-6 | . | TRBV5-1 | . | CASSLGQSNSPLHF | TGCGCCAGCAGCCTAGGACAATCTAATTCACCCCTCCACTTT
TRBJ2-7 | . | TRBV6-2/TRBV6-3 | once | CASSSPTGGPRGEQYF | TGTGCCAGCAGCTCACCAACCGGGGGGCCCCGTGGCGAGCAGTACTTC
TRBJ1-6 | . | TRBV19 | . | CASRLGGTSYNSPLHF | TGTGCCAGTAGGCTCGGTGGTACCTCCTATAATTCACCCCTCCACTTT
TRBJ2-3 | . | TRBV7-2 | . | CASSPLRDSDTQYF | TGTGCCAGCAGCCCACTCCGGGACTCAGATACGCAGTATTTT
TRBJ2-2 | . | TRBV19 | . | CASSIVALQNTGELFF | TGTGCCAGTAGTATAGTAGCGCTACAGAACACCGGGGAGCTGTTTTTT
TRBJ2-3 | . | TRBV5-1 | . | CASSGRVSTDTQYF | TGCGCCAGCAGCGGGCGGGTATCCACAGATACGCAGTATTTT
TRBJ2-7 | TRBD2 | TRBV30 | . | CAWRRRGSSYEQYF | TGTGCCTGGAGACGGCGGGGGAGCTCCTACGAGCAGTACTTC
TRBJ2-1 | TRBD1 | TRBV5-5 | . | CASSSDRGDSNEQFF | TGTGCCAGCAGCTCCGACAGGGGAGATTCCAATGAGCAGTTCTTC
TRBJ2-2 | . | TRBV6-6 | . | CASSPHGLRYAGELFF | TGTGCCAGCAGTCCCCATGGACTGCGCTACGCCGGGGAGCTGTTTTTT
TRBJ2-3 | TRBD2 | TRBV27 | . | CASGASGGLTDTQYF | TGTGCCAGCGGGGCTAGCGGGGGGTTGACAGATACGCAGTATTTT
TRBJ2-7 | . | TRBV7-9 | few | CASSLDRTYEQYF | TGTGCCAGCAGCTTGGACAGAACCTACGAGCAGTACTTC
TRBJ1-4 | TRBD1 | TRBV18 | . | CASSPRTGADEKLFF | TGTGCCAGCTCACCGAGGACAGGGGCGGATGAAAAACTGTTTTTT
TRBJ2-1 | TRBD1 | TRBV10-1 | . | CASSDPTGTGGGSYNEQFF | TGCGCCAGCAGTGACCCCACCGGGACAGGGGGCGGCTCCTACAATGAGCAGTTCTTC
TRBJ2-1 | . | TRBV11-2 | . | CASSRPGTYNEQFF | TGTGCCAGCAGCCGCCCCGGGACCTACAATGAGCAGTTCTTC
TRBJ2-2 | TRBD2 | TRBV10-3 | . | CAISYGLARNTGELFF | TGTGCCATCAGTTACGGACTAGCGAGGAACACCGGGGAGCTGTTTTTT
TRBJ2-7 | TRBD2 | TRBV27 | . | CASSLNSGTPNSYEQYF | TGTGCCAGCAGTTTAAATAGCGGGACTCCTAACTCCTACGAGCAGTACTTC
TRBJ2-2 | . | TRBV6-6 | once | CASSYQNTGELFF | TGTGCCAGCAGTTATCAGAACACCGGGGAGCTGTTTTTT
TRBJ2-2 | . | TRBV7-2 | . | CASSLARINTGELFF | TGTGCCAGCAGCTTAGCCAGGATTAACACCGGGGAGCTGTTTTTT
TRBJ1-1 | . | TRBV12-3/TRBV12-4 | . | CASSRQNTEAFF | TGTGCCAGCAGTCGACAGAACACTGAAGCTTTCTTT
TRBJ1-1 | . | TRBV28 | . | CASSLVQGEGAEAFF | TGTGCCAGCAGTTTGGTACAGGGTGAGGGCGCTGAAGCTTTCTTT
TRBJ2-1 | TRBD2 | TRBV27 | . | CASSPLAGGPNEQFF | TGTGCCAGCAGTCCCCTAGCGGGAGGGCCGAATGAGCAGTTCTTC
TRBJ2-1 | TRBD2 | TRBV7-8 | . | CASSLGLAGQASRNEQFF | TGTGCCAGCAGTTTGGGACTAGCGGGGCAAGCCTCCAGGAATGAGCAGTTCTTC
TRBJ2-1 | TRBD2 | TRBV27 | . | CASSSGLAGQFF | TGTGCCAGCAGTTCGGGACTAGCGGGGCAGTTCTTC
TRBJ2-5 | . | TRBV7-2 | once | CASSFRETQYF | TGTGCCAGCAGCTTCCGGGAGACCCAGTACTTC
TRBJ2-2 | TRBD2 | TRBV7-8 | . | CASSFGSGRALTGELFF | TGTGCCAGCAGCTTTGGTAGCGGGAGGGCATTGACCGGGGAGCTGTTTTTT
TRBJ2-7 | TRBD2 | TRBV4-2 | . | CASSPRTSGVRSYEQYF | TGTGCCAGCAGCCCGCGGACTAGCGGGGTTCGCTCCTACGAGCAGTACTTC
TRBJ1-4 | . | TRBV6-5 | . | CASSYSPGGVEKLFF | TGTGCCAGCAGTTACTCGCCGGGAGGGGTTGAAAAACTGTTTTTT
TRBJ1-5 | . | TRBV6-5 | . | CASTPGRVGNQPQHF | TGTGCCAGCACCCCAGGGCGAGTCGGCAATCAGCCCCAGCATTTT
TRBJ2-7 | TRBD2 | TRBV4-3 | . | CASSLQRGFSYEQYF | TGCGCCAGCAGCCTCCAGCGGGGGTTCTCCTACGAGCAGTACTTC
TRBJ1-1 | TRBD1 | TRBV28 | few | CASSGTGQGVSEAFF | TGTGCCAGCAGTGGGACTGGACAGGGGGTATCTGAAGCTTTCTTT
TRBJ2-7 | . | TRBV11-1 | . | CASSLRGGIGEQYF | TGTGCCAGCAGCTTGCGTGGGGGGATTGGGGAGCAGTACTTC
TRBJ2-3 | TRBD1 | TRBV28 | . | CASSPSLRGQGRADTQYF | TGTGCCAGCAGTCCCTCTTTACGCGGACAGGGGAGGGCAGATACGCAGTATTTT
TRBJ2-1 | TRBD2 | TRBV11-1 | . | CASSGGTSGSDEQFF | TGTGCCAGCAGCGGCGGGACTAGCGGGAGCGATGAGCAGTTCTTC
TRBJ1-5 | TRBD1 | TRBV7-8 | . | CASSWGQEINSNQPQHF | TGTGCCAGCAGCTGGGGACAGGAGATAAATAGCAATCAGCCCCAGCATTTT
TRBJ1-1 | . | TRBV28 | . | CASGNSINPTAGSTEAFF | TGTGCCAGCGGAAATTCAATCAACCCGACAGCGGGGAGCACTGAAGCTTTCTTT
TRBJ2-7 | . | TRBV5-1 | . | CASSLTPSTVYEQYF | TGCGCCAGCAGCTTGACTCCTAGCACGGTCTACGAGCAGTACTTC
TRBJ1-2 | TRBD1 | TRBV19 | . | CASSRTGTNYGYTF | TGTGCCAGTAGTCGGACAGGCACTAACTATGGCTACACCTTC
TRBJ2-7 | . | TRBV28 | . | CASSQGYLREQYF | TGTGCCAGCAGCCAGGGATACCTACGTGAGCAGTACTTC
TRBJ2-2 | . | TRBV3-1/TRBV3-2 | . | CASSHSGHGAGELFF | TGTGCCAGCAGCCATAGCGGACATGGGGCCGGGGAGCTGTTTTTT
TRBJ2-2 | TRBD2 | TRBV6-5 | once | CASSQGLAGIGELFF | TGTGCCAGCAGCCAGGGACTAGCGGGGATAGGGGAGCTGTTTTTT
TRBJ2-1 | TRBD2 | TRBV7-8 | . | CASSPRPGLADNEQFF | TGTGCCAGCAGCCCGCGTCCGGGACTAGCGGACAATGAGCAGTTCTTC
TRBJ1-1 | . | TRBV4-3 | . | CASSQDPREVAFF | TGCGCCAGCAGCCAAGATCCTAGAGAAGTGGCTTTCTTT
TRBJ1-5 | TRBD1 | TRBV6-5 | . | CASTGGNNQPQHF | TGTGCCAGCACAGGGGGGAACAATCAGCCCCAGCATTTT
TRBJ2-7 | . | TRBV18 | few | CASSPAGSYEQYF | TGTGCCAGCTCACCAGCGGGGTCCTACGAGCAGTACTTC
TRBJ1-4 | . | TRBV5-6 | . | CASSFGTATNEKLFF | TGTGCCAGCAGCTTTGGTACTGCAACTAATGAAAAACTGTTTTTT
TRBJ2-7 | . | TRBV2 | once | CATGYPGEQYF | TGTGCCACCGGTTATCCTGGCGAGCAGTACTTC
TRBJ2-1 | . | TRBV9 | . | CASSPDREDEQFF | TGTGCCAGCAGCCCAGACAGGGAGGATGAGCAGTTCTTC
TRBJ2-4 | . | TRBV19 | . | CASESARAPKNIQYF | TGTGCCAGTGAGTCGGCCAGGGCGCCCAAAAACATTCAGTACTTC
TRBJ1-2 | . | TRBV3-1/TRBV3-2 | . | CASSRSTSGYTF | TGTGCCAGCAGCCGGTCAACCAGTGGCTACACCTTC
TRBJ2-2 | TRBD1 | TRBV24-1 | . | CATRPGQENTGELFF | TGTGCCACCAGGCCGGGACAGGAAAACACCGGGGAGCTGTTTTTT
TRBJ1-1 | . | TRBV11-2 | . | CASSGGRAEAFF | TGTGCCAGCAGCGGCGGGAGAGCAGAAGCTTTCTTT
TRBJ2-7 | . | TRBV12-5 | once | CASGLRSYEQYF | TGTGCTAGTGGTCTCCGCTCCTACGAGCAGTACTTC